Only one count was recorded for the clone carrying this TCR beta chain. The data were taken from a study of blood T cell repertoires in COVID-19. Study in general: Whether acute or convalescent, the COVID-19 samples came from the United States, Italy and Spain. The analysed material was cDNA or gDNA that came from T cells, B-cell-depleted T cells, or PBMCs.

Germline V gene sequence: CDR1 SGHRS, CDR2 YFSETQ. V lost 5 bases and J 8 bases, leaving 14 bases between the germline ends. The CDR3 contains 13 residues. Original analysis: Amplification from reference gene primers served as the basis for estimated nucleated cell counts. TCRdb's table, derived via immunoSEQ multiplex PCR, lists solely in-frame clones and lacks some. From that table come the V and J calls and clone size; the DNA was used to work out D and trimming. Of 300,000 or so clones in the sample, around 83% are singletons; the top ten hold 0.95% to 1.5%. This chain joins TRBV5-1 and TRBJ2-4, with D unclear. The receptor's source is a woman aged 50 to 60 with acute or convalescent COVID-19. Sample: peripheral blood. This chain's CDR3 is CASSLEDWDIQYF. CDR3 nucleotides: TGCGCCAGCAGTTTAGAAGACTGGGACATTCAGTACTTC.